This T cell receptor (beta chain) originates from a study of Ad26.COV2.S vaccination and SARS-CoV-2 variants. General observations from the study: Participants in the vaccine arm had higher spike-specific TCR breadth; placebo recipients had lower.

Germline CDR1 is KGHSH and CDR2 is LQKENI. V was pared by 8 bases and J by 2 bases, with 2 bases of the junction left unmatched. The CDR3 extends over 13 amino acids. The assay was immunoSEQ multiplex PCR, and TCRdb's table has in-frame clones only and misses some. The table shows roughly 300,000 clones, with around nine tenths occurring only once. Noted treatment: around 19 received Ad26.COV2.S at low or high dose, single or two shots; about 5 received placebo; per-sample allocation not given. Collection of the samples took place on day 63 after the first injection of vaccine or placebo. The sample holds one count of this clone. Its target is not known.

The receptor was derived from a person between 18 and 65 years old who received the Ad26.COV2.S COVID-19 vaccine or a placebo. The V and J genes are TRBV18 and TRBJ2-5; 10 bases align to TRBD2. The material sequenced was peripheral blood, taken in a trial of Ad26.COV2.S vaccine versus placebo. CDR3 sequence: CASTAGGQETQYF. The DNA of the CDR3 is TGTGCCAGCACAGCGGGGGGGCAAGAGACCCAGTACTTC.